These T cell receptor beta chains were read from a single sample in a study of T cells after posttransplantation cyclophosphamide. Clones were sequenced by immunoSEQ multiplex PCR, and TCRdb holds only the in-frame ones, with some missing. The sample has roughly 49,000 clones; more than 70% are singletons. Material: PBMCs. These receptors all come from a young man with a blood cancer, CMV-positive, and with a related stem cell donor. Each CDR3 is given with its conserved first and last residue. D genes are given only for firm matches. Expanded clones are given a class, and other clones once, few, many or no size at all.

>NA|TRBJ2-7|13|TRBV2|NA
CASGQPFTYEQYF
TGTGCCAGCGGACAGCCGTTTACCTACGAGCAGTACTTC
>NA|TRBJ2-7|12|TRBV11-2|NA
CASKRFTYEQYF
TGTGCCAGCAAGCGATTCACCTACGAGCAGTACTTC
>NA|TRBJ2-2|18|TRBV5-1|TRBD2
CASSLGATSGRAAGELFF
TGCGCCAGCAGCTTGGGGGCCACTAGCGGGAGGGCCGCCGGGGAGCTGTTTTTT
>NA|TRBJ2-1|14|TRBV29-1|NA
CSVRGAEVYNEQFF
TGCAGCGTTCGGGGTGCAGAGGTATACAATGAGCAGTTCTTC
>once|TRBJ2-3|16|TRBV19|TRBD1
CASSIQGAPRADTQYF
TGTGCCAGTAGTATCCAGGGGGCGCCCCGGGCAGATACGCAGTATTTT
>few|TRBJ1-2|14|TRBV10-3|NA
CAISERRANYGYTF
TGTGCCATCAGTGAAAGACGGGCTAACTATGGCTACACCTTC
>NA|TRBJ2-4|14|TRBV6-5|TRBD1
CASSLDRVKNIQYF
TGTGCCAGCAGTTTGGACAGGGTCAAAAACATTCAGTACTTC
>once|TRBJ2-1|17|TRBV5-1|TRBD2
CASSADGTSGRINEQFF
TGCGCCAGCAGCGCAGATGGGACTAGCGGGAGGATTAATGAGCAGTTCTTC
>NA|TRBJ1-3|13|TRBV28|NA
CASSRQGSNTIYF
TGTGCCAGCAGTAGGCAGGGATCGAACACCATATATTTT
>NA|TRBJ1-1|16|TRBV30|TRBD1
CAWSVRQGAVGTEAFF
TGTGCCTGGAGTGTAAGGCAGGGGGCAGTAGGGACTGAAGCTTTCTTT
>NA|TRBJ2-1|16|TRBV4-2|TRBD1
CASSQEGTGAYNEQFF
TGTGCCAGCAGCCAAGAAGGGACAGGGGCCTACAATGAGCAGTTCTTC
>NA|TRBJ2-1|13|TRBV29-1|NA
CSVEASEGLEQFF
TGCAGCGTTGAAGCTAGCGAGGGCCTTGAGCAGTTCTTC
>NA|TRBJ2-2|15|TRBV5-1|TRBD2
CASSLVGLAAGELFF
TGCGCCAGCAGCTTGGTGGGACTAGCGGCCGGGGAGCTGTTTTTT
>NA|TRBJ2-5|15|TRBV19|NA
CASSISREGAETQYF
TGTGCCAGTAGTATATCCAGGGAAGGGGCGGAGACCCAGTACTTC
>NA|TRBJ2-4|15|TRBV30|NA
CAWRVGALAKNIQYF
TGTGCCTGGAGGGTGGGGGCTCTTGCCAAAAACATTCAGTACTTC
>NA|TRBJ2-3|15|TRBV9|TRBD2
CASSETLAGPDTQYF
TGTGCCAGCAGCGAAACACTAGCGGGTCCGGATACGCAGTATTTT
>NA|TRBJ2-4|18|TRBV11-3|NA
CASSPTGKGSIAKNIQYF
TGTGCCAGCAGCCCCACCGGGAAGGGCTCCATAGCCAAAAACATTCAGTACTTC
>NA|TRBJ2-5|12|TRBV4-2|NA
CASSQFRETQYF
TGTGCCAGCAGCCAGTTCCGGGAGACCCAGTACTTC
>NA|TRBJ2-7|15|TRBV28|NA
CASSFSKTSSYEQYF
TGTGCCAGCAGTTTCAGTAAGACTAGCTCCTACGAGCAGTACTTC
>NA|TRBJ1-5|15|TRBV5-1|NA
CASSLDGGSVRPQHF
TGCGCCAGCAGCTTGGATGGGGGCTCAGTAAGGCCCCAGCATTTT
>NA|TRBJ2-7|15|TRBV5-5|NA
CASSLIWQTGYEQYF
TGTGCCAGCAGCTTGATTTGGCAGACGGGGTACGAGCAGTACTTC
>once|TRBJ1-5|15|TRBV2|TRBD1
CASSPDRASNQPQHF
TGTGCCAGCAGCCCCGACAGGGCTAGCAATCAGCCCCAGCATTTT
>NA|TRBJ2-4|15|TRBV30|NA
CAWSAPGLRGNIQYF
TGTGCCTGGAGTGCACCGGGACTTCGGGGAAACATTCAGTACTTC
>NA|TRBJ2-7|15|TRBV13|NA
CASSLGGTLSYEQYF
TGTGCCAGCAGCTTAGGCGGGACACTCTCCTACGAGCAGTACTTC
>NA|TRBJ2-2|16|TRBV19|TRBD1
CASSFGQGANTGELFF
TGTGCCAGTAGTTTCGGACAGGGGGCGAACACCGGGGAGCTGTTTTTT
>NA|TRBJ2-1|11|TRBV4-2|NA
CASSSSFERFF
TGTGCCAGCAGTTCTAGCTTTGAGCGGTTCTTC
>medium-sized|TRBJ1-2|16|TRBV4-2|TRBD1
CASSQAYDGTVYGYTF
TGTGCCAGCAGCCAAGCATATGACGGGACAGTCTATGGCTACACCTTC
>NA|TRBJ1-2|15|TRBV6-5|TRBD1
CASRELLSTGEGYTF
TGTGCCAGCAGGGAGCTATTATCGACAGGGGAAGGCTACACCTTC
>NA|TRBJ2-7|13|TRBV10-2|NA
CASRVQQTYEQYF
TGCGCCAGCCGGGTCCAGCAGACCTACGAGCAGTACTTC
>NA|TRBJ1-2|16|TRBV5-8|NA
CASSLFIFPGYDGYTF
TGTGCCAGCAGCTTGTTTATTTTCCCGGGGTATGATGGCTACACCTTC
>NA|TRBJ2-1|13|TRBV30|TRBD2
CAWSNSGLDEQFF
TGTGCCTGGAGTAATAGCGGGTTAGATGAGCAGTTCTTC
>NA|TRBJ2-7|12|TRBV12-5|NA
CASGLVEIEQYF
TGTGCTAGTGGTTTGGTGGAGATTGAGCAGTACTTC
>few|TRBJ1-1|16|TRBV5-5|NA
CASSQEEGRVNTEAFF
TGTGCCAGCAGCCAAGAGGAAGGCCGTGTGAACACTGAAGCTTTCTTT
>NA|TRBJ1-4|15|TRBV19|TRBD1
CASSKLDREDQKLFF
TGTGCCAGTAGCAAGCTGGACAGGGAAGACCAAAAACTGTTTTTT
>NA|TRBJ1-2|13|TRBV10-3|NA
CAISGRQEESYTF
TGTGCCATCAGTGGAAGACAGGAAGAGAGCTACACCTTC
>NA|TRBJ2-7|15|TRBV28|TRBD2
CASSSLASGPYEQYF
TGTGCCAGCAGTAGTCTTGCTAGCGGACCCTACGAGCAGTACTTC
>NA|TRBJ2-3|16|TRBV9|TRBD2
CASSMTGTRGADTQYF
TGTGCCAGCAGCATGACCGGGACTAGGGGGGCAGATACGCAGTATTTT
>NA|TRBJ2-7|15|TRBV10-3|TRBD2
CAISESSSGGYEQYF
TGTGCCATCAGTGAGTCATCTAGCGGGGGGTACGAGCAGTACTTC
>few|TRBJ2-7|16|TRBV30|TRBD1
CAWSVQGVRATYEQYF
TGTGCCTGGAGTGTACAGGGGGTTCGAGCAACCTACGAGCAGTACTTC
>NA|TRBJ2-1|15|TRBV12-5|TRBD2
CASGSGTSGYNEQFF
TGTGCTAGTGGTTCAGGGACTAGCGGTTACAATGAGCAGTTCTTC
>NA|TRBJ2-5|16|TRBV7-8|TRBD2
CASSLWTSGSGETQYF
TGTGCCAGCAGCTTATGGACTAGCGGGAGCGGGGAGACCCAGTACTTC
>once|TRBJ2-6|15|TRBV30|NA
CAWNRGGTGANVLTF
TGTGCCTGGAACAGGGGGGGGACTGGGGCCAACGTCCTGACTTTC
>once|TRBJ2-6|19|TRBV5-1|TRBD2
CASSLRSGGGTSGANVLTF
TGCGCCAGCAGCTTGAGGTCCGGGGGAGGGACCTCTGGGGCCAACGTCCTGACTTTC
>NA|TRBJ2-1|14|TRBV30|TRBD2
CAWGVAGIRDEQFF
TGTGCCTGGGGGGTAGCGGGCATCAGAGATGAGCAGTTCTTC
>NA|TRBJ2-1|12|TRBV11-2|NA
CASSLGDNEQFF
TGTGCCAGCAGCCTCGGGGACAATGAGCAGTTCTTC
>NA|TRBJ2-5|16|TRBV11-2|TRBD2
CASSYLAGGPQETQYF
TGTGCCAGCAGCTACCTAGCGGGAGGGCCTCAGGAGACCCAGTACTTC
>NA|TRBJ2-7|15|TRBV5-1|TRBD1
CASSWGTVNPYEQYF
TGCGCCAGCAGCTGGGGGACAGTTAACCCGTACGAGCAGTACTTC
>NA|TRBJ2-7|13|TRBV11-3|TRBD1
CASSLRTGSEQYF
TGTGCCAGCAGCTTACGGACAGGGAGCGAGCAGTACTTC
>NA|TRBJ1-1|15|TRBV27|TRBD1
CASSPKSVQGTEAFF
TGTGCCAGCAGCCCTAAATCGGTACAGGGGACGGAAGCTTTCTTT
>NA|TRBJ2-7|11|TRBV20-1|NA
CSGGLHNQQYF
TGCAGTGGCGGACTACACAATCAGCAGTACTTC
>NA|TRBJ2-7|16|TRBV5-1|NA
CASSFQWGPTPYEQYF
TGCGCCAGCAGCTTTCAGTGGGGCCCCACTCCCTACGAGCAGTACTTC
>NA|TRBJ2-7|14|TRBV5-4|TRBD2
CASSSIPSGRQQYF
TGTGCCAGCAGTTCGATTCCTAGCGGGAGACAGCAGTACTTC
>NA|TRBJ2-5|15|TRBV29-1|TRBD2
CSAAIAGGSRETQYF
TGCAGCGCAGCGATAGCGGGAGGTTCACGAGAGACCCAGTACTTC
>NA|TRBJ1-5|14|TRBV30|TRBD1
CAWSRTGVNQPQHF
TGTGCCTGGAGTAGGACAGGGGTTAATCAGCCCCAGCATTTT
>NA|TRBJ2-1|17|TRBV9|TRBD2
CASSPPTSSGRSHEQFF
TGTGCCAGCAGCCCACCGACCTCTAGCGGGAGGTCGCATGAGCAGTTCTTC
>once|TRBJ2-7|12|TRBV27|NA
CASGPQTYEQYF
TGTGCCAGCGGCCCCCAGACCTACGAGCAGTACTTC
>NA|TRBJ2-2|20|TRBV19|TRBD2
CASSTRILTSGRRGTGELFF
TGTGCCAGTAGTACGCGGATACTCACTAGCGGGAGGAGAGGCACCGGGGAGCTGTTTTTT